Listed below are T cell receptor beta chains from one sample, sequenced in a study of neurological immune-mediated disorders. TCRdb re-called the 5' RACE reads with MiXCR, one entry per CDR3 protein. The sample includes some 30,000 distinct CDR3 sequences, around 15% of them seen just once. Sample: PBMCs. These receptors all stem from a man between 70 and 80 years old in good health. The CDR3 runs from the conserved cysteine through the conserved F or W. The D gene is left open where the match is weak. Clone sizes are given selectively: once, few, many, or a class where the clone is expanded.

.,many,TRBJ2-3,TRBV4-3,TGCGCCAGCAGCCGCGGGGTAGATACGCAGTATTTT,CASSRGVDTQYF
.,many,TRBJ1-1,TRBV20-1,TGCAGTGCCAATTGGCCGGAAGGGGCTGAAGCTTTCTTT,CSANWPEGAEAFF
.,many,TRBJ2-7,TRBV6-2/TRBV6-3,TGTGCCAGCAGTCCAAGGAGGACAGAACTTCTCTACGAGCAGTACTTC,CASSPRRTELLYEQYF
.,.,TRBJ2-7,TRBV5-1,TGCGCCAGCAGCTTGGCCGCAGACTCCTACGAGCAGTACTTC,CASSLAADSYEQYF
.,many,TRBJ2-2,TRBV11-2,TGTGCCAGCAGCTTGGGGGGGGCATCCGGGGAGCTGTTTTTT,CASSLGGASGELFF
.,many,TRBJ2-1,TRBV11-2,TGTGCCAGCAGCTTAGGACGTAGCACGTACAATGAGCAGTTCTTC,CASSLGRSTYNEQFF
.,many,TRBJ2-2,TRBV24-1,TGTGCCACCAAACTAGGGGACAACACCGGGGAGCTGTTTTTT,CATKLGDNTGELFF
TRBD2,many,TRBJ2-3,TRBV28,TGTGCCAGCAGTCCCAGGACTAGTAGTGCTCAGTATTTT,CASSPRTSSAQYF
.,many,TRBJ1-1,TRBV5-1,TGCGCCAGCAGCCTGGAAAGGGGGGTTGAAGCTTTCTTT,CASSLERGVEAFF
.,many,TRBJ2-3,TRBV5-1,TGCGCCAGCAGCTTAGGGGGTCGAAGCACAGATACGCAGTATTTT,CASSLGGRSTDTQYF
TRBD1,many,TRBJ1-1,TRBV9,TGTGCCAGCAGCGCCGACAGGGTCCGGACTGAAGCTTTCTTT,CASSADRVRTEAFF
TRBD1,many,TRBJ2-5,TRBV7-9,TGTGCCAGCAGCTTAGGGGACAGGGGTCGGCAAGAGACCCAGTACTTC,CASSLGDRGRQETQYF
TRBD1,many,TRBJ1-5,TRBV5-1,TGCGCCAGCAGCTTGGACGGGACAGGGGACAATCAGCCCCAGCATTTT,CASSLDGTGDNQPQHF
TRBD1,few,TRBJ2-2,TRBV6-2/TRBV6-3,TGTGCCTCCCGAACCGGACAGGGGGACCCCCGGAGGGAGCTGTTTTTT,CASRTGQGDPRRELFF
TRBD1,many,TRBJ2-4,TRBV20-1,TGCAGTGCAATGAGACAGGGGGTAGCCAAAAACATTCAGTACTTC,CSAMRQGVAKNIQYF
.,many,TRBJ2-5,TRBV20-1,TGCAGTGCTAGAGATAACGAAGGATCCGGAGAGACCCAGTACTTC,CSARDNEGSGETQYF
.,few,TRBJ2-1,TRBV20-1,TGCAGTGCTAGTGCAGGGGGGAGTGAGCAGTTCTTC,CSASAGGSEQFF
.,many,TRBJ1-1,TRBV5-1,TGCGCCAGCAGCTCACAGCGAAACACTGAAGCTTTCTTT,CASSSQRNTEAFF
.,many,TRBJ2-1,TRBV24-1,TGTGCCACCTCCCGGGACACCAACTCCTACAATGAGCAGTTCTTC,CATSRDTNSYNEQFF
.,many,TRBJ1-1,TRBV5-1,TGCGCCAGCAGCTTGGGGCAGGAGAACACTGAAGCTTTCTTT,CASSLGQENTEAFF
TRBD2,many,TRBJ2-1,TRBV12-3/TRBV12-4,TGTGCCAGCAGTTCCGCCGGGACTAGTTCCCACAATGAGCAGTTCTTC,CASSSAGTSSHNEQFF
.,many,TRBJ1-1,TRBV7-2,TGTGCCAGCAGCTTAGTTTTCGGTGAAGCTTTCTTT,CASSLVFGEAFF
TRBD2,many,TRBJ2-5,TRBV20-1,TGCAGTGCCACAGGACTAGCGGGCGGCGGGACCCAGTACTTC,CSATGLAGGGTQYF
.,many,TRBJ2-3,TRBV11-2,TGTGCCAGCAGCTTGGGAGATACGCAGTATTTT,CASSLGDTQYF
.,many,TRBJ2-2,TRBV2,TGTGCCAGCACCAAGGGTGGGGAGCTGTTTTTT,CASTKGGELFF